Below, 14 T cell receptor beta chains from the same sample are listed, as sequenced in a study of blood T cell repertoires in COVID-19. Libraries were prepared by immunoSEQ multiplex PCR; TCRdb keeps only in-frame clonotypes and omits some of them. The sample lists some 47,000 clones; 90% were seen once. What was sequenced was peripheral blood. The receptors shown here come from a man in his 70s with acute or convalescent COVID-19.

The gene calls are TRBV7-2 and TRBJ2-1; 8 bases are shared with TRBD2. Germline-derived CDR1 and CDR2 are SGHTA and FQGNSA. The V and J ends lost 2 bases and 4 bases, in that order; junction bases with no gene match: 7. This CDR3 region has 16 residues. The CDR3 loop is CASSLSAGGGYNEQFF. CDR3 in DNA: TGTGCCAGCAGCTTATCGGCGGGGGGTGGATACAATGAGCAGTTCTTC.

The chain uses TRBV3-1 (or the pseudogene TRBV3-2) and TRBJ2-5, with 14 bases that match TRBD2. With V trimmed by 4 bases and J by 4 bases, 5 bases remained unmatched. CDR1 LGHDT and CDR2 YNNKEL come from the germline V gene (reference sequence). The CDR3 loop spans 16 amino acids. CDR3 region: CASSPGLAGVGETQYF. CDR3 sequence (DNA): TGTGCCAGCAGCCCGGGACTAGCGGGGGTTGGAGAGACCCAGTACTTC.

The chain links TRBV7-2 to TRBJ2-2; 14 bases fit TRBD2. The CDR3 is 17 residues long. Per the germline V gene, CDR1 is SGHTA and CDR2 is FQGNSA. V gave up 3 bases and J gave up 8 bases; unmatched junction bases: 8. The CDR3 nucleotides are TGTGCCAGCAGCTTGCCCCCGGGACTAGCGGGGGATGGGGAGCTGTTTTTT. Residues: CASSLPPGLAGDGELFF.

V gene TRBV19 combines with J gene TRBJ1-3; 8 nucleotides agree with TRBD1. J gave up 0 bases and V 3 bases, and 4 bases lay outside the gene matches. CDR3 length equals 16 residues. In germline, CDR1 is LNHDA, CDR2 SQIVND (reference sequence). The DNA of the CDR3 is TGTGCCAGTAGTATCCCACAGGGGGACTCTGGAAACACCATATATTTT. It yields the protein CASSIPQGDSGNTIYF.

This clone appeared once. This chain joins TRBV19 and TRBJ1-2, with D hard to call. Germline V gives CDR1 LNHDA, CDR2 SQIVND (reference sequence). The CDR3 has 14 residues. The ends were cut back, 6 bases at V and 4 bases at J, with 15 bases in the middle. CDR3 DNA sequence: TGTGCCAGTAGGGAGACTCTGAAATCCTATGGCTACACCTTC. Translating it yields CASRETLKSYGYTF.

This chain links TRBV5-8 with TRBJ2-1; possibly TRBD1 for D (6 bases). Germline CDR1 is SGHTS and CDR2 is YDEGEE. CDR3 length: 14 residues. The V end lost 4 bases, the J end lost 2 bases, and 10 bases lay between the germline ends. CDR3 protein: CASSKGGPYNEQFF. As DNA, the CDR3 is TGTGCCAGCAGCAAAGGGGGACCCTACAATGAGCAGTTCTTC.

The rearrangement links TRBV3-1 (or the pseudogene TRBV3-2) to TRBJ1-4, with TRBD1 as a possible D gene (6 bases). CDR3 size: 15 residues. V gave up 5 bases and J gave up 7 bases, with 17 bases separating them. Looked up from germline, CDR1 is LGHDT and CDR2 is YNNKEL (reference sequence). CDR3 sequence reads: CASSIRGSQGEKLFF. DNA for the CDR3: TGTGCCAGCAGCATAAGGGGGAGTCAGGGTGAAAAACTGTTTTTT.

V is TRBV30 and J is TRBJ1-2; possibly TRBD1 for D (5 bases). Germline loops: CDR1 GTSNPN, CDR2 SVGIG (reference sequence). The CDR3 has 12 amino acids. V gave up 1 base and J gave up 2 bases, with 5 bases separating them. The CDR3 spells CAWSAGNYGYTF. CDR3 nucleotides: TGTGCCTGGAGTGCAGGGAACTATGGCTACACCTTC. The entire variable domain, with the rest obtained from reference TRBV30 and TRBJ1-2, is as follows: SQTIHQWPATLVQPVGSPLSLECTVEGTSNPNLYWYRQAAGRGLQLLFYSVGIGQISSEVPQNLSASRPQDRQFILSSKKLLLSDSGFYLCAWSAGNYGYTFGSGTRLTVV.

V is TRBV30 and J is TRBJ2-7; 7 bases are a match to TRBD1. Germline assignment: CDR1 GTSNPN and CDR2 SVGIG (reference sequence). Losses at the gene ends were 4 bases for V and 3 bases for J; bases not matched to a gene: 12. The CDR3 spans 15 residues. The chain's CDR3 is CAWNPRRQGVYEQYF. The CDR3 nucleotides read TGTGCCTGGAACCCTCGGAGACAGGGAGTCTACGAGCAGTACTTC.

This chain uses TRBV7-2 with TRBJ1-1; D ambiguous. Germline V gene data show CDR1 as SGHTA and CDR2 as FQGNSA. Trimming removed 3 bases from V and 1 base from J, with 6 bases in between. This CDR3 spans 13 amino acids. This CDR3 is CASSLRGNTEAFF. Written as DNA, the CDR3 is TGTGCCAGCAGCTTGCGGGGGAACACTGAAGCTTTCTTT.

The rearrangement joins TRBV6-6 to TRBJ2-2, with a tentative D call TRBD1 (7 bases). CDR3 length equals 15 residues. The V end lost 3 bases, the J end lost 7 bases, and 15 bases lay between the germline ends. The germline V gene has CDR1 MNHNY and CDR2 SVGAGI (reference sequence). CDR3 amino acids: CASSYTRGRDGELFF. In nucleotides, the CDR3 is TGTGCCAGCAGTTATACGAGGGGGCGGGACGGGGAGCTGTTTTTT.

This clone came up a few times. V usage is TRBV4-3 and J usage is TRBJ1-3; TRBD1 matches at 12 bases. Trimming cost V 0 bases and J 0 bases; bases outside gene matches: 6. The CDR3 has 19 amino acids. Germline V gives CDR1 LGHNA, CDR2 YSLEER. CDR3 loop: CASSQEVPGQGASGNTIYF. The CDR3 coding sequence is TGCGCCAGCAGCCAAGAAGTTCCGGGACAGGGGGCCTCTGGAAACACCATATATTTT.

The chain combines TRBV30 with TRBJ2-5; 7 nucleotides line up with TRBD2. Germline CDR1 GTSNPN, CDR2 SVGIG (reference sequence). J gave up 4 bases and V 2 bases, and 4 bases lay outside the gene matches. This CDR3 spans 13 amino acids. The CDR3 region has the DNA TGTGCCTGGAGTAGGGCGGGGGTAGAGACCCAGTACTTC. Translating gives CAWSRAGVETQYF.

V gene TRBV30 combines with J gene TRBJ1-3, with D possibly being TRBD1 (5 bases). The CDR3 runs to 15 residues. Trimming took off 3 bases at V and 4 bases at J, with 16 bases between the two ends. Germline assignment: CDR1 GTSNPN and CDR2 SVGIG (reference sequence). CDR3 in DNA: TGTGCCTGGAGGTCCCCAGGGTCTTACGGAAACACCATATATTTT. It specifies CAWRSPGSYGNTIYF. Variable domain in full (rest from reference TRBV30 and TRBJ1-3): SQTIHQWPATLVQPVGSPLSLECTVEGTSNPNLYWYRQAAGRGLQLLFYSVGIGQISSEVPQNLSASRPQDRQFILSSKKLLLSDSGFYLCAWRSPGSYGNTIYFGEGSWLTVV.